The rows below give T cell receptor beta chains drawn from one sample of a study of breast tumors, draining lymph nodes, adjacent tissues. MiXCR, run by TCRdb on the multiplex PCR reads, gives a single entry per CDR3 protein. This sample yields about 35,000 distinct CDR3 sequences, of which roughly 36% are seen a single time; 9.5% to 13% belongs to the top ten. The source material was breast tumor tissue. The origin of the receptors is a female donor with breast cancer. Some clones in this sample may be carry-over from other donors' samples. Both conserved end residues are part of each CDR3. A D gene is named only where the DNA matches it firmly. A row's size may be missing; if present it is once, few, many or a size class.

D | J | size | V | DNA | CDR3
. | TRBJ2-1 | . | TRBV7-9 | TGTGCCAGCAGTCCCGAATACAATGAGCAGTTCTTC | CASSPEYNEQFF
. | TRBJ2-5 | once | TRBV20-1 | TGCAGTGCTAGAGAGTCTGGCGGGACCCAGTACTTC | CSARESGGTQYF
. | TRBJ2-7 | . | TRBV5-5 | TGTGCCAGCAGCTCCGACAGGAAGCCGTACTTC | CASSSDRKPYF
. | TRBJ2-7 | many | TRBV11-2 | TGTGCCAGCAGCTCTCTAAGCTCCTACGAGCAGTACTTC | CASSSLSSYEQYF
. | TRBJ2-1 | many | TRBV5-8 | TGTGCCAGCAGCTTTGGGGCGGGAAACTACAATGAGCAGTTCTTC | CASSFGAGNYNEQFF
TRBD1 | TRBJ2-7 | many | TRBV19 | TGTGCCAGTCAAACCAAAGGGGGCCCCAACTACGAGCAGTACTTC | CASQTKGGPNYEQYF
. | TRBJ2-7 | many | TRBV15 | TGTGCCACCAGCAGAGATGGGGAGGCCACGTACGAGCAGTACTTC | CATSRDGEATYEQYF
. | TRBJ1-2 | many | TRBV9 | TGTGCCAGCAGCGTAGCCGCGGGGCAGAATGGCTACACCTTC | CASSVAAGQNGYTF
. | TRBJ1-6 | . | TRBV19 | TGTGCCAGTAGTATAGCCCAGGGGAATTCACCCCTCCACTTT | CASSIAQGNSPLHF
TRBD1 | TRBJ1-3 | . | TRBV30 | TGTGCCGCTCCGGCCAGGGGGCTTGGAAACACCATATATTTT | CAAPARGLGNTIYF
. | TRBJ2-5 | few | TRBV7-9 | TGTGCCAGCAGCCCCCGGGACCAGGTGGAGACCCAGTACTTC | CASSPRDQVETQYF
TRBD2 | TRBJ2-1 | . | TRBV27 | TGTGCCAGCAGTACACTAGCGGGGGGATTCTCCTACAATGGGCAGTTCTTC | CASSTLAGGFSYNGQFF
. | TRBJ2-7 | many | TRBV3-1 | TGTGCCAGCAGCCAGACTCGAATATCCTACGAGCAGTACTTC | CASSQTRISYEQYF
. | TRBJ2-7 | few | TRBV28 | TGTGCCAGCAGTCCCAATCTGGAATACGAGCAGTACTTC | CASSPNLEYEQYF
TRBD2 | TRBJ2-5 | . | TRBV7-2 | TGTGCCAGCAGCCCCCCTAGCGGGAGGGCCTCCCAAGAGACCCAGTACTTC | CASSPPSGRASQETQYF
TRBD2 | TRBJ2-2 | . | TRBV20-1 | TGCAGTGCTATGGGGGCTAGCGGGAGGAACACCGGGGAGCTGTTTTTT | CSAMGASGRNTGELFF
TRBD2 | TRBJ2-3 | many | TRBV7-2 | TGTGCCAGCAGCTCTCGCGGGACTAGCGGGAGAGTTACGCAGTATTTT | CASSSRGTSGRVTQYF